This T cell receptor (beta chain) was captured by sequencing in a study of blood T cell repertoires in COVID-19. Using immunoSEQ multiplex PCR, the repertoire was profiled, and TCRdb retains in-frame clones only, with some absent. Of nearly 250,000 clones listed, almost 85% are singletons. The CDR3 length is 14 residues. The germline CDR1 and CDR2 sequences are SGDLS and YYNGEE. With 0 bases removed from V and 8 bases from J, the gap between germline ends came to 12 bases. Sample: PBMCs or T cells enriched from blood (not recorded which). This TCR was recovered from a woman aged 50 to 60 with acute COVID-19. V usage is TRBV9 and J usage is TRBJ2-4; D is perhaps TRBD2 (5 bases). This CDR3 is CASSVAGIGDIQYF. DNA of the CDR3: TGTGCCAGCAGCGTAGCGGGGATTGGAGACATTCAGTACTTC.